One sample yielded the 14 T cell receptor beta chains listed below, sequenced in a study of beta chain features in type 1 diabetes. Since all of the isolated RNA was reverse transcribed, expressed TCRB transcripts were what got sequenced. Repertoires were generated with immunoSEQ multiplex PCR, while TCRdb's copy carries only in-frame clones and drops some. This table holds over 40,000 clones, about half found once. Input material: Tregs from blood. Receptors originate from a woman aged 18-29 years in good health.

This clone has just a few counts. This sequence joins TRBV7-2 and TRBJ2-7, with TRBD1 matching 7 bases. After removal of 5 bases from V and 4 bases from J, the junction contained 11 bases not matched to a gene. This CDR3 spans 15 amino acids. Germline V CDR1 and CDR2: SGHTA, FQGNSA. The CDR3 DNA is TGTGCCAGCAGCCAGACAGCACAGGGGAGATACGAGCAGTACTTC. Translation gives CASSQTAQGRYEQYF.

The chain employs TRBV2 and TRBJ2-1; D is unclear. Germline loops: CDR1 SNHLY, CDR2 FYNNEI. Deletions cut 2 bases from V and 0 bases from J, with 8 bases between. CDR3 size: 15 residues. CDR3 bases: TGTGCCAGCAGTGAAACTCGGTCCTCCTACAATGAGCAGTTCTTC. Its translation is CASSETRSSYNEQFF.

The rearrangement joins TRBV7-9 to TRBJ1-4, with a tentative D call TRBD1 (5 bases). The CDR3 spans 14 residues. The ends were cut back, 10 bases at V and 7 bases at J, with 19 bases in the middle. Germline values: CDR1 SEHNR, CDR2 FQNEAQ (reference sequence). DNA of the CDR3: TGTGCCACCACCCGCGGGGGATTGGGTGAAAAACTGTTTTTT. It encodes CATTRGGLGEKLFF.

This chain links TRBV6-1 with TRBJ1-5, with a weak D call TRBD1 (6 bases). Trimming shortened V by 2 bases and J by 4 bases, and 9 bases separated the two germline ends. The CDR3 has 14 residues. CDR1 and CDR2 (germline): MNHNS, SASEGT. CDR3 protein: CASSERTANQPQHF. CDR3 coding DNA: TGTGCCAGCAGTGAAAGGACAGCTAATCAGCCCCAGCATTTT.

V and J are TRBV6-5 and TRBJ2-7, with D possibly being TRBD1 (7 bases). The CDR3 length is 15 residues. Between the trimmed V and J ends, which lost 2 bases and 2 bases, there was a span of 13 bases. CDR1 is MNHEY, CDR2 SVGAGI, per germline. CDR3 loop: CASSYHGRGAYEQYF. The CDR3 DNA sequence: TGTGCCAGCAGTTACCATGGCAGGGGGGCCTACGAGCAGTACTTC.

This chain links TRBV2 with TRBJ2-7, with 10 bases that match TRBD1. CDR3 length: 13 amino acids. The germline CDR1 and CDR2 sequences are SNHLY and FYNNEI. Trimming took 6 bases from V and 3 from J; bases not matched to a gene: 2. CDR3 sequence: CASSRDRGYEQYF. The CDR3 DNA follows: TGTGCCAGCAGCAGGGACAGGGGCTACGAGCAGTACTTC.

The V and J genes are TRBV29-1 and TRBJ2-7; D might be TRBD1 (6 bases). Looked up from germline, CDR1 is SQVTM and CDR2 is ANQGSEA. Trimming took 6 bases from V and 1 from J, leaving 13 bases between them. The CDR3 has 13 amino acids. The CDR3 nucleotides read TGCAGCGTCACAGGGTACGGATCCTACGAGCAGTACTTC. Its translation: CSVTGYGSYEQYF.

The genes are TRBV7-9 and TRBJ2-7; D is unclear. The germline CDR1 and CDR2 sequences are SEHNR and FQNEAQ (reference sequence). This CDR3 spans 15 amino acids. V was cut by 1 base and J by 5 bases, with 15 bases left in between. The DNA for the CDR3 is TGTGCCAGCAGCTTAGGTGACAAGTACGCGAACGAGCAGTACTTC. Protein sequence: CASSLGDKYANEQYF.

V and J are TRBV28 and TRBJ2-7; 8 bases are a match to TRBD1. There are 15 residues in the CDR3. The germline V gene has CDR1 MDHEN and CDR2 SYDVKM. Trimming cost V 2 bases and J 6 bases; bases outside gene matches: 9. For the CDR3, the DNA is TGTGCCAGCAGTTTACAGGGGGCCGCCCTGGGCGAGCAGTACTTC. Protein: CASSLQGAALGEQYF.

This clone was counted only a few times. The rearrangement uses TRBV5-5 and TRBJ2-1; tentatively, D is TRBD2 (6 bases). CDR3 size: 16 residues. In germline, CDR1 is SGHKS, CDR2 YYEKEE (reference sequence). The V and J ends lost 2 bases and 0 bases respectively, with 12 bases between them. The CDR3 here is CASSLGVAVSYNEQFF. Written as DNA, the CDR3 is TGTGCCAGCAGCTTAGGGGTAGCGGTCTCCTACAATGAGCAGTTCTTC.

This clone came up a few times. The rearrangement joins TRBV18 to TRBJ2-2; D possibly corresponds to TRBD2 (5 bases). Trimming shortened V by 4 bases and J by 6 bases, and 9 bases separated the two germline ends. The CDR3 sequence is 13 residues long. Germline-derived CDR1 and CDR2 are KGHSH and LQKENI. The CDR3 coding sequence is TGTGCCAGCTCACAACTAGATTCCGGGGAGCTGTTTTTT. It specifies CASSQLDSGELFF.

This clone has a single count. The chain couples TRBV6-1 to TRBJ2-7; 9 nucleotides match TRBD1. The CDR3 length is 14 residues. J lost 5 bases, V lost 5 bases, and 7 bases had no gene match. From germline, CDR1 is MNHNS and CDR2 SASEGT. CDR3 DNA sequence: TGTGCCAGCAGTACAACGGGACAGGGTCACGAGCAGTACTTC. It encodes CASSTTGQGHEQYF.

This clone occurred a few times. The chain joins TRBV7-8 to TRBJ2-1; D is perhaps TRBD2 (5 bases). The CDR3 is made up of 15 amino acids. Germline CDR1 and CDR2: SGHVS and FQNEAQ. With 7 bases removed from V and 9 bases from J, the gap between germline ends came to 22 bases. The CDR3 reads CASTEGLVPLGEQFF. The CDR3 coding sequence is TGTGCCAGCACCGAGGGCCTAGTTCCGCTTGGTGAGCAGTTCTTC.

V is TRBV5-5 and J is TRBJ2-6; D remains ambiguous. CDR3 size: 19 residues. CDR1 is SGHKS, CDR2 YYEKEE, per germline (reference sequence). V lost 0 bases to trimming and J lost 0 bases, with 16 bases between them. The CDR3 DNA follows: TGTGCCAGCAGCTTGGTAGGCGGCAGACTCGCCTCTGGGGCCAACGTCCTGACTTTC. Its translation is CASSLVGGRLASGANVLTF.